The clone carrying this T cell receptor beta chain was counted at least ten times. Its antigen is undetermined. This entry is derived from a study of cytomegalovirus exposure and HLA in healthy donors. Study results and caveats: High sensitivity and specificity were reportedly achieved when the classifier diagnosed cytomegalovirus status.

The primer mix had 60 Vbeta and 13 Jbeta primers. Assay: immunoSEQ multiplex PCR; the TCRdb copy retains only in-frame clones and omits some. The sample lists some 110,000 clones, approximately 72% occurring once. Specimen: PBMCs. This TCR was sampled from a man younger than 40 in good health and CMV-seronegative.

CDR3 sequence: CASNPGQGFYGYTF. The CDR3 coding sequence is TGTGCCAGCAATCCGGGACAGGGGTTCTATGGCTACACCTTC. J is TRBJ1-2 and V is TRBV6-1; 10 bases align to TRBD1. The V gene's germline CDR1 is MNHNS and CDR2 SASEGT. The CDR3 covers 14 residues. Trimming took 7 bases from V and 4 from J; bases not matched to a gene: 6.